This passage covers 9 T cell receptor beta chains from one sample sequenced in a study of OX40 agonist ivuxolimab in advanced cancers. Repertoires were generated with immunoSEQ multiplex PCR, while TCRdb's copy carries only in-frame clones and drops some. The top ten clones hold just under 5% of a sample with roughly 70,000 clones, 80% to 85% of them seen once. The specimen comprised CD4+ or CD8+ T cells sorted from blood, sampled in a trial of the OX40 agonist ivuxolimab. The receptor source for this set is an adult with an advanced solid tumor such as melanoma, head and neck, liver or kidney cancer.

The DNA for the CDR3 is TGTGCCAGTAGTACCTCGACTAGCGGGGGACCCACCGGGGAGCTGTTTTTT. Encoded protein: CASSTSTSGGPTGELFF. This chain uses TRBV19 with TRBJ2-2; 12 bases agree with TRBD2. Germline V gene lookup returns CDR1 LNHDA and CDR2 SQIVND (reference sequence). The V segment lost 4 bases and the J segment 4 bases; nucleotides outside the gene matches: 7. This CDR3 contains 17 residues.

The V call is TRBV7-8, the J call TRBJ2-3; TRBD2 agrees at 11 bases. Looked up from germline, CDR1 is SGHVS and CDR2 is FQNEAQ. The V and J ends lost 0 bases and 3 bases, in that order; junction bases with no gene match: 5. This CDR3 has 17 residues. CDR3 nucleotides: TGTGCCAGCAGCTTAGCATGGGCTAGCGGGAGGACAGATACGCAGTATTTT. It encodes CASSLAWASGRTDTQYF.

The genes are TRBV29-1 and TRBJ2-3; possibly TRBD1 for D (5 bases). Germline V gene data show CDR1 as SQVTM and CDR2 as ANQGSEA. V dropped 3 bases and J dropped 2 bases, with 15 bases sitting between them. This CDR3 spans 15 amino acids. The CDR3 DNA sequence: TGCAGCGTTGATGTTGTAGGCAGGGCCACAGATACGCAGTATTTT. This translates into CSVDVVGRATDTQYF.

This clone was observed a few times. The V call is TRBV13, the J call TRBJ2-2, with D perhaps matching TRBD1 (8 bases). Looked up from germline, CDR1 is PRHDT and CDR2 is FYEKMQ (reference sequence). The germline V and J ends were trimmed by 5 bases and 5 bases, with 15 bases remaining between them. This CDR3 has 15 amino acids. CDR3 in amino acids: CASSTGQGGTGELFF. Here the CDR3 DNA reads TGTGCCAGCAGCACCGGACAGGGAGGGACCGGGGAGCTGTTTTTT.

V is TRBV4-1 and J is TRBJ2-3; TRBD2 matches at 7 bases. The CDR3 has 14 residues. V dropped 5 bases and J dropped 2; count of bases not matched to a gene: 4. Germline V CDR1 and CDR2: MGHRA, YSYEKL. CDR3 DNA: TGCGCCAGCAGCGGGGGAGGGGTCACAGATACGCAGTATTTT. Encoded protein: CASSGGGVTDTQYF.

The V and J genes are TRBV13 and TRBJ1-4, with a possible D match to TRBD1 (5 bases). Germline values: CDR1 PRHDT, CDR2 FYEKMQ (reference sequence). The V gene lost 5 bases and the J gene lost 5 bases, with 15 bases spanning the gap. CDR3 length equals 15 residues. Here the CDR3 DNA reads TGTGCCAGCAGCCGTGGCGACAGAGAGAATGAAAAACTGTTTTTT. This translates into CASSRGDRENEKLFF.

V and J are TRBV15 and TRBJ2-5; perhaps TRBD1 as D (5 bases). This CDR3 comprises 14 residues. The V end lost 0 bases, the J end lost 5 bases, and 10 bases lay between the germline ends. Germline values: CDR1 LNHNV, CDR2 YYDKDF (reference sequence). This chain's CDR3 is CATSRDQGGETQYF. Here the CDR3 DNA reads TGTGCCACCAGCAGAGATCAGGGTGGGGAGACCCAGTACTTC.

The V gene is TRBV5-4, the J gene TRBJ2-7, with TRBD2 identical over 10 bases. CDR1 is SGHNT, CDR2 YYREEE, per germline (reference sequence). The CDR3 sequence is 13 residues long. Trimming took 6 bases from V and 6 from J; bases not matched to a gene: 6. The CDR3 bases are TGTGCCAGCAACCTAGCGGGGGCTCGCGAGCAGTACTTC. Translation: CASNLAGAREQYF.

This clone was counted between two and nine times. The CDR3 does not end in the conserved phenylalanine or tryptophan, so this is likely a read error. The limits of the CDR3 on the DNA are not certain, so only TCRdb's listed CDR3 is given. The V and J genes are TRBV14 and TRBJ1-2. The CDR3 numbers 14 amino acids, ends counted. CDR1 and CDR2 from the germline V gene are SGHDN and FVKESK. CDR3 sequence reads: CASSPHRRTSRTPL.